Listed here are 21 T cell receptor beta chains from one sample, sequenced in a study of blood T cell repertoires in COVID-19. Generated by immunoSEQ multiplex PCR, the TCRdb table keeps only in-frame clones and is missing some. Among approximately 41,000 clones listed, under 85% were seen once. The specimen was peripheral blood. The receptors originated from a woman of 80 years or more with acute or convalescent COVID-19.

The chain carries TRBV28 and TRBJ1-5; TRBD1 matches at 11 bases. Losses at the gene ends were 9 bases for V and 6 bases for J; bases not matched to a gene: 4. There are 13 residues in the CDR3. Per the germline V gene, CDR1 is MDHEN and CDR2 is SYDVKM. The CDR3 DNA follows: TGTGCCAGTACTGGACAGGGGGCTCAGCCCCAGCATTTT. Amino acids: CASTGQGAQPQHF. The full variable domain, its missing parts supplied by reference TRBV28 and TRBJ1-5, is DVKVTQSSRYLVKRTGEKVFLECVQDMDHENMFWYRQDPGLGLRLIYFSYDVKMKEKGDIPEGYSVSREKKERFSLILESASTNQTSMYLCASTGQGAQPQHFGDGTRLSIL.

The rearrangement links TRBV5-8 to TRBJ1-5; a possible D gene is TRBD1 (5 bases). CDR1 and CDR2 (germline): SGHTS, YDEGEE. The CDR3 runs 13 residues. The V and J ends lost 4 bases and 5 bases respectively, with 10 bases between them. The CDR3 coding sequence is TGTGCCAGCAGCCGGACCAGGGATCAGCCCCAGCATTTT. Translating it yields CASSRTRDQPQHF. Full variable domain (remainder filled in from reference TRBV5-8 and TRBJ1-5): EAGVTQSPTHLIKTRGQQATLRCSPISGHTSVYWYQQALGLGLQFLLWYDEGEERNRGNFPPRFSGRQFPNYSSELNVNALELEDSALYLCASSRTRDQPQHFGDGTRLSIL.

The V and J genes are TRBV4-2 and TRBJ1-4, with D maybe TRBD1 (6 bases). The CDR3 has 14 residues. Trimming left V 5 bases short and J 8 bases short, with 15 bases between. CDR1 is LGHNA, CDR2 YNFKEQ, per germline. The CDR3 spells CASSYRGGEEKLFF. Here the CDR3 DNA reads TGTGCCAGCAGCTACCGGGGGGGCGAGGAAAAACTGTTTTTT.

The gene calls are TRBV10-2 and TRBJ2-7; D is perhaps TRBD2 (6 bases). V dropped 0 bases and J dropped 6 bases, with 12 bases sitting between them. This CDR3 is built from 14 residues. Germline V gene lookup returns CDR1 WSHSY and CDR2 SAAADI. The CDR3 DNA reads as TGCGCCAGCAGTGAGTCAGGCCAGGGAGGCGAGCAGTACTTC. Amino acids: CASSESGQGGEQYF.

The rearrangement joins TRBV2 to TRBJ2-5; possible D gene TRBD2, 5 bases. The length of the CDR3 is 14 residues. V lost 3 bases to trimming and J lost 5 bases, with 13 bases between them. Germline V gene data show CDR1 as SNHLY and CDR2 as FYNNEI. The CDR3 sequence is CASSERVNSETQYF. CDR3 in DNA: TGTGCCAGCAGTGAGAGGGTTAATTCGGAGACCCAGTACTTC.

This clone has just one count. This chain links TRBV5-1 with TRBJ1-2; 7 bases line up with TRBD1. Germline-derived CDR1 and CDR2 are SGHRS and YFSETQ. J lost 5 bases, V lost 1 base, and 14 bases had no gene match. CDR3 length: 17 amino acids. The DNA of the CDR3 is TGCGCCAGCAGCTTGAACCCTAGGACAGGTTTTTCATATGGCTACACCTTC. Translated, it gives CASSLNPRTGFSYGYTF.

The V gene is TRBV9, the J gene TRBJ2-1; 10 bases are a match to TRBD2. Germline assignment: CDR1 SGDLS and CDR2 YYNGEE. Trimming cost V 0 bases and J 8 bases; bases outside gene matches: 11. CDR3 length: 17 amino acids. CDR3 loop: CASSVDLAGDPPYEQFF. The CDR3, as DNA: TGTGCCAGCAGCGTAGATCTAGCGGGGGACCCACCGTATGAGCAGTTCTTC.

The J gene is TRBJ1-4, the V gene TRBV7-8, with 7 bases matching TRBD1. The CDR3 consists of 13 residues. Trimming removed 5 bases from V and 6 bases from J; junction bases left unmatched: 3. Germline-derived CDR1 and CDR2 are SGHVS and FQNEAQ. CDR3 bases: TGTGCCAGCAGCAGGGACAGAGATGAAAAACTGTTTTTT. It yields the protein CASSRDRDEKLFF. Filled out from reference TRBV7-8 and TRBJ1-4, the complete variable domain reads GAGVSQSPRYKVAKRGQDVALRCDPISGHVSLFWYQQALGQGPEFLTYFQNEAQLDKSGLPSDRFFAERPEGSVSTLKIQRTQQEDSAVYLCASSRDRDEKLFFGSGTQLSVL.

V is TRBV7-8 and J is TRBJ1-3, with D unresolved. CDR1 SGHVS and CDR2 FQNEAQ come from the germline V gene. Trimming removed 1 base from V and 1 base from J, with 8 bases in between. The CDR3 sequence is 15 residues long. CDR3 DNA sequence: TGTGCCAGCAGCTTAGGGGCAAGTTCTGGAAACACCATATATTTT. Its protein product is CASSLGASSGNTIYF.

The genes are TRBV11-1 and TRBJ1-2; no firm D call. From germline, CDR1 is SGHAT and CDR2 FQDESV (reference sequence). The CDR3 is 15 residues long. Trimming removed 5 bases at V and 6 bases at J, with 19 bases between. DNA of the CDR3: TGTGCCAGCAGCCGCCAGCGCGGGCAGGCTCATGGCTACACCTTC. Its protein is CASSRQRGQAHGYTF.

The gene calls are TRBV4-3 and TRBJ1-2; tentatively, D is TRBD1 (6 bases). Per the germline V gene, CDR1 is LGHNA and CDR2 is YSLEER. Trimming cost V 0 bases and J 7 bases, with 15 bases left between them. The CDR3 has 15 amino acids. The CDR3 protein is CASSQEVQGMVGYTF. The CDR3 DNA reads as TGCGCCAGCAGCCAAGAGGTACAGGGAATGGTTGGCTACACCTTC.

The V gene is TRBV3-1 (or the pseudogene TRBV3-2), the J gene TRBJ2-1, with no clear D. The germline gives CDR1 LGHDT, CDR2 YNNKEL (reference sequence). V lost 1 base and J lost 5, with 3 bases in between. The CDR3 consists of 12 residues. For the CDR3, the DNA is TGTGCCAGCAGCCAAGCGGACAATGAGCAGTTCTTC. Translated, it gives CASSQADNEQFF.

This clone was seen a few times. The CDR3 sequence is CASELGTGKGDTQYF. CDR3 nucleotide sequence: TGTGCTAGTGAGCTCGGGACAGGGAAAGGAGATACGCAGTATTTT. The chain couples TRBV12-5 to TRBJ2-3, with 9 positions matching TRBD1. CDR1 and CDR2 (germline): LGHNT, FRNRAP. J lost 5 bases, V lost 7 bases, and 10 bases had no gene match. This CDR3 is 15 amino acids long.

The CDR3 sequence is CASSYRVGLAGTYEQYF. The CDR3 region has the DNA TGTGCCAGCAGCTATCGGGTTGGACTAGCGGGGACCTACGAGCAGTACTTC. The chain has TRBV7-8 and TRBJ2-7, with 12 bases lining up with TRBD2. Per the germline V gene, CDR1 is SGHVS and CDR2 is FQNEAQ. J lost 2 bases, V lost 4 bases, and 9 bases had no gene match. The CDR3 runs to 17 residues.

This rearrangement joins TRBV5-3 to TRBJ2-2; TRBD2 might be the D (5 bases). TRBV5-3 is marked as an open reading frame, function uncertain. CDR3 size: 16 residues. The V gene lost 4 bases and the J gene lost 4 bases, with 17 bases spanning the gap. The CDR3 region has the DNA TGTGCCAGAAGCCATCCCAGGACGGCGGGCACCGGGGAGCTGTTTTTT. Residues: CARSHPRTAGTGELFF.

This rearrangement joins TRBV7-2 to TRBJ1-2, with D uncertain. This CDR3 is 15 amino acids long. Germline loops: CDR1 SGHTA, CDR2 FQGNSA. V dropped 5 bases and J dropped 3 bases, with 16 bases sitting between them. This chain's CDR3 is CASSLRAGGDYGYTF. The CDR3 DNA is TGTGCCAGCAGCCTTCGGGCGGGTGGTGACTATGGCTACACCTTC.

This chain links TRBV9 with TRBJ1-1; no clear D. Trimming left V 0 bases short and J 2 bases short, with 11 bases between. CDR3 size: 15 residues. The germline gives CDR1 SGDLS, CDR2 YYNGEE. CDR3 protein: CASSVEAEYNTEAFF. CDR3 nucleotides: TGTGCCAGCAGCGTAGAAGCGGAATATAACACTGAAGCTTTCTTT.

The chain recombines TRBV6-5 with TRBJ1-1; no firm D call. Germline lookup yields CDR1 MNHEY and CDR2 SVGAGI. Deletions cut 6 bases from V and 0 bases from J, with 5 bases between. The CDR3 is 12 amino acids. DNA for the CDR3: TGTGCCAGCAGGGCCCTGAACACTGAAGCTTTCTTT. Translated, it gives CASRALNTEAFF.

The J gene is TRBJ1-2, the V gene TRBV24-1, with D possibly matching TRBD1 (6 bases). Germline V gene sequence: CDR1 KGHDR, CDR2 SFDVKD. The length of the CDR3 is 14 residues. The ends were cut back, 0 bases at V and 4 bases at J, with 8 bases in the middle. The CDR3 coding sequence is TGTGCCACCAGTGATTTGGGCAGGGGCTATGGCTACACCTTC. Residues: CATSDLGRGYGYTF.

The chain has TRBV11-2 and TRBJ1-4; 9 bases agree with TRBD1. V shed 2 bases, J shed 4 bases, and the junction held 8 bases outside the gene matches. This CDR3 comprises 17 residues. Per germline, CDR1 SGHAT and CDR2 FQNNGV. CDR3 residues: CASSLNLGTGLNEKLFF. Here the CDR3 DNA reads TGTGCCAGCAGCTTAAATCTCGGGACAGGGCTTAATGAAAAACTGTTTTTT.

The chain links TRBV6-2 or TRBV6-3 to TRBJ1-2; D perhaps matches TRBD1 (5 bases). Germline V gene sequence: CDR1 MNHEY, CDR2 SVGEGT. Between the trimmed V and J ends, which lost 4 bases and 8 bases, there was a span of 17 bases. The CDR3 loop spans 14 amino acids. For the CDR3, the DNA is TGTGCCAGCAGTTTAAACAGGAGAGAGAAGGGCTACACCTTC. Its protein product is CASSLNRREKGYTF.